Reported below is one TCR beta chain. This CDR3 region has 15 residues. Trimming removed 5 bases from V and 4 bases from J, with 18 bases in between. The germline V gene has CDR1 SGHDN and CDR2 FVKESK. These data come from a study of shared clonotypes between healthy human individuals. This table comes from immunoSEQ multiplex PCR, and its TCRdb copy is limited to in-frame clones, with some not included. The repertoire includes more than 400,000 clones, about 96% of them detected once, and about 0.06% sits in the top ten. The source material was naive CD4+ T cells sorted from blood. Indicated subset: CD45RA+ positively selected. The chain employs TRBV14 and TRBJ2-7; no clear D gene. This receptor was taken from a woman in her thirties in good health. Written as DNA, the CDR3 is TGTGCCAGCAGCGGGGTAAGAACAAAAGTTTACGAGCAGTACTTC. Translated, it gives CASSGVRTKVYEQYF.